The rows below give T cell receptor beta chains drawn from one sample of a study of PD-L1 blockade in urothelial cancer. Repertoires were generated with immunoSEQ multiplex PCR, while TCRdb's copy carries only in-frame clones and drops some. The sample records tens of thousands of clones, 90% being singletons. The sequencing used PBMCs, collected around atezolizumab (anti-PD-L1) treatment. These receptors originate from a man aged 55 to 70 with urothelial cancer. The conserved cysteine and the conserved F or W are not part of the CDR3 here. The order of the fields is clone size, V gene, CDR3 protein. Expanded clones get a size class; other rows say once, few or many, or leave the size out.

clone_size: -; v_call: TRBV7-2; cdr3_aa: ASINGLAKNEQY
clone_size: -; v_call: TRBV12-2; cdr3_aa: ASRAQGCNQPQH
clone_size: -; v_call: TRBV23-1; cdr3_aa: ASSHREARKETQY
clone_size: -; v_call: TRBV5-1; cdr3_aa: ASSGPTRHSSYNEQF
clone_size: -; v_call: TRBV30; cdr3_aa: AWSVGLAGETQY
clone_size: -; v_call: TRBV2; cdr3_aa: ASNRDRENTEAF
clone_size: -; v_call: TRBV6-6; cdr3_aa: ASRSRQGPNEKLF
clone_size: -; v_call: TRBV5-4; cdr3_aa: ASSPSREHNEQF
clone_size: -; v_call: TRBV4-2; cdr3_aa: ASSQDQWSGGGPTQY
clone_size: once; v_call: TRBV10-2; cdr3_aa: ASRSGTSFYNEQF
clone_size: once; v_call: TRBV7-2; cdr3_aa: ASSLTSEQY
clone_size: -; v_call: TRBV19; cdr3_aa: ASSIQGVTDTQY
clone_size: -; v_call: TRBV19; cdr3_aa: ASSVTRDTQY
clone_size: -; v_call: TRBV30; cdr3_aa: AWNPMGGNEQF
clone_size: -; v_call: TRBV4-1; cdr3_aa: ASSHPTGAANEKLF
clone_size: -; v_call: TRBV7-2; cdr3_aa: ASSLLSMNTEAF
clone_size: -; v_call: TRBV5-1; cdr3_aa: ASSLPSAGVGTGELF
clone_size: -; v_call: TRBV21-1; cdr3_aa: ASSDRGQAGGYT
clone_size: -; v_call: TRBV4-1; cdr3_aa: ASSPSGTSQETQY
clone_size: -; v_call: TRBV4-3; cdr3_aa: ASSQENSGSTDTQY
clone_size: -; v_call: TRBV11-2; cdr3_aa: ASRAAGLLGEQY
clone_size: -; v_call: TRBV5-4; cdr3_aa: ASSLDRSSYNEQF
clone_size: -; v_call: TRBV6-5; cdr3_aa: ASSRQFRSDTQY
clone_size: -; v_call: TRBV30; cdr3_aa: AWSRARAYNSPLH
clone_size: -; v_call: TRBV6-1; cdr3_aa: ASSTGQGSGNTIY
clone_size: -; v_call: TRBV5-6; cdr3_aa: ASSLDRGAANEKLF
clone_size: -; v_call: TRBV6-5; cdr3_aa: ASSYSRVGTYEQY
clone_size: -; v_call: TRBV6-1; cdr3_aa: ASSEYRTAMGETQY
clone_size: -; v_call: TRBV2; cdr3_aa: ASSEGRTRTRWL
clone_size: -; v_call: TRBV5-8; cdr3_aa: ASSLGGGMGDTQY
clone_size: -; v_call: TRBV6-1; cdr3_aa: ASSVERNHNQPQH
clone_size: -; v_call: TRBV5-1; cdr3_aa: ASSLTGASYNSPLH
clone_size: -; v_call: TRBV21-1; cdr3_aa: ASSKFLAGGGMISTGELF
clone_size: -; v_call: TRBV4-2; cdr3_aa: ASSQGLANTYEQY
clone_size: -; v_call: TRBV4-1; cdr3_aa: ASSQGGLPPLDNEQF
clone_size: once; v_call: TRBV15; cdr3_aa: ATSRDSGYGNTIY
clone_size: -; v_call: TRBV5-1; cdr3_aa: ASSYEAGNLGYT
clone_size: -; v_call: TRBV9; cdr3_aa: ASSQNTGELF
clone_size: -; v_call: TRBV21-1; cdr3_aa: ASSKGRTGGNGGELF
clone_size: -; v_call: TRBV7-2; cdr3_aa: ASSLKESGDSYNEQF
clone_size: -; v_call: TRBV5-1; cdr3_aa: ASSLATSGKTDTQY
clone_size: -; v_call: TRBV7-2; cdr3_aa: ASRPAGGITSSSYEQY
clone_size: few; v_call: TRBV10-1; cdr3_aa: ASSGVGELF
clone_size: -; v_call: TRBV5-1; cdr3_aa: ASSLFSGQAYEQY
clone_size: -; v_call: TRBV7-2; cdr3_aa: ASSLSDDWGYT
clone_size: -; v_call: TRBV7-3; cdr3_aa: ASSLGPPTDNEQF
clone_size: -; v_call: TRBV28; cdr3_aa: ASSNRNGGEQY
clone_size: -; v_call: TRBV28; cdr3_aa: ASSLRASRTPETQY
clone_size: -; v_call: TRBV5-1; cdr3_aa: ASSLSGSTAGELF
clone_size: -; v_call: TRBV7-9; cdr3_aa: ASSLEGGTEAF
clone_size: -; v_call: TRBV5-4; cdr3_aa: ASSPGGAGYGYT
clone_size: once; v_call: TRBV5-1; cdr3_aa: ASSLVRGYEQY
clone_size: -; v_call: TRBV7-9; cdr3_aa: ASSNYPGRLEGTQY
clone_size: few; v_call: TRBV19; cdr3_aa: ASSEDTSSYNEQF
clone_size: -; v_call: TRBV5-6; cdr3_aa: ASSLFKRSTDTQY
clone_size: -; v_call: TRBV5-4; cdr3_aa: ASSWTRLETQY
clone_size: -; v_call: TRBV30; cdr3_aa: AWSVQGRSPLH